The rows below give T cell receptor beta chains drawn from one sample of a study of T cells in Graves' hyperthyroidism and ophthalmopathy. TCRdb re-analysed the multiplex PCR reads in MiXCR, keeping a single row per CDR3 protein. The data hold about 290,000 distinct CDR3 sequences, with roughly 13% observed a single time. Source material: blood. Receptor source: a woman in her 40s with Graves' hyperthyroidism. CDR3s leave out the opening cysteine and the closing phenylalanine or tryptophan.

TRBJ2-1 | TRBV28 | ASSLRGALQF
TRBJ2-7 | TRBV6-6 | ASSYSGAQDSYEQY
TRBJ2-3 | TRBV7-9 | ASSLGRRTDTQY
TRBJ2-2 | TRBV5-1 | ASSEAGQGAITGELF
TRBJ2-1 | TRBV27 | ASRTGGRHEQF
TRBJ1-1 | TRBV9 | ASSLTTPREPTEAF
TRBJ2-4 | TRBV6-6 | ASSYAGQGWIQY
TRBJ1-1 | TRBV30 | AFLQRSAEAF
TRBJ1-1 | TRBV27 | ASSPQGDFTEAF
TRBJ2-7 | TRBV19 | ASSRARTSGPYEQY